These 12 T cell receptor beta chains were all obtained from the same sample, sequenced in a study of identical twins. One entry per CDR3 protein results from TCRdb running MiXCR on the 5' RACE reads. The table has 1,800,000 or so distinct CDR3 sequences, roughly a third seen once. The sample taken for sequencing was cord blood. The receptors shown here come from a newborn girl in good health.

In nucleotides, the CDR3 is TGTGCCAGCAGTCCCCCTCCGGGGATCACCCTCTACAATGAGCAGTTCTTC. Translation gives CASSPPPGITLYNEQFF. This chain joins TRBV6-4 and TRBJ2-1, with D perhaps TRBD2 (5 bases). The germline V gene has CDR1 MRHNA and CDR2 SNTAGT. Trimming pared 5 bases from V and 3 bases from J, leaving 20 bases between. This CDR3 is 17 amino acids long.

The chain is built from TRBV7-9 and TRBJ2-5, with D perhaps matching TRBD1 or TRBD2 (6 bases each). CDR3 length equals 16 residues. Germline CDR1 reads SEHNR; CDR2 reads FQNEAQ (reference sequence). V was trimmed by 2 bases and J by 2 bases, leaving 15 bases between them. CDR3 DNA sequence: TGTGCCAGCAGCTTATGGGGGGCGGCCGGGCAAGAGACCCAGTACTTC. This encodes CASSLWGAAGQETQYF.

This clonotype was observed a handful of times. The chain has TRBV7-2 and TRBJ2-5, with a possible D match to TRBD1 (5 bases). Germline CDR1 and CDR2: SGHTA and FQGNSA. Deletions cut 2 bases from V and 11 bases from J, with 15 bases between. The CDR3 has 13 residues. The CDR3 here is CASSLWGLGKQYF. The CDR3 nucleotides are TGTGCCAGCAGCTTATGGGGCTTAGGCAAGCAGTACTTC.

This rearrangement joins TRBV27 to TRBJ2-6, with 7 bases identical to TRBD1. Per the germline V gene, CDR1 is MNHEY and CDR2 is SMNVEV (reference sequence). Trimming at V came to 3 bases and at J to 0 bases, leaving 14 bases not matched to a gene. The CDR3 spans 20 residues. CDR3 sequence: CASSLSFRDSPNSGANVLTF. The DNA for the CDR3 is TGTGCCAGCAGTTTGTCCTTCCGGGACAGCCCTAACTCTGGGGCCAACGTCCTGACTTTC.

The rearrangement joins TRBV6-6 to TRBJ1-2, with D possibly being TRBD1 (5 bases). V was pared by 2 bases and J by 8 bases, with 21 bases between. Per the germline V gene, CDR1 is MNHNY and CDR2 is SVGAGI (reference sequence). The CDR3 loop spans 16 amino acids. Here the CDR3 DNA reads TGTGCCAGCAGTTACAGTCCCTATACAGGCCGTGGCGGCTACACCTTC. It codes for CASSYSPYTGRGGYTF.

The chain employs TRBV28 and TRBJ2-5, with 11 bases matching TRBD1. The CDR3 spans 17 residues. V lost 6 bases, J lost 7 bases, and 16 bases stayed unmatched. From germline, CDR1 is MDHEN and CDR2 SYDVKM. CDR3 region: CASSLVLPGQGDPTQYF. CDR3 in DNA: TGTGCCAGCAGCCTCGTACTTCCGGGACAGGGGGATCCGACCCAGTACTTC.

This clonotype was seen a few times. The chain employs TRBV7-9 and TRBJ1-6; D is ambiguous. The V gene's germline CDR1 is SEHNR and CDR2 FQNEAQ (reference sequence). The CDR3 covers 14 residues. V was shortened by 0 bases and J by 7 bases, with 7 bases between the two germline ends. The CDR3 is CASSLAPGNSPLHF. The CDR3 DNA reads TGTGCCAGCAGCTTAGCGCCAGGCAATTCACCCCTCCACTTT.

V and J are TRBV4-2 and TRBJ1-2; perhaps TRBD1 as D (5 bases). This CDR3 contains 15 residues. Deletions cut 1 base from V and 2 bases from J, with 11 bases between. The germline V gene has CDR1 LGHNA and CDR2 YNFKEQ. Here the CDR3 reads CASSQGKGRNYGYTF. The CDR3 DNA reads as TGTGCCAGCAGCCAAGGAAAGGGGCGAAACTATGGCTACACCTTC.

The chain recombines TRBV28 with TRBJ2-1; D tentatively reads TRBD1 or TRBD2 (5 bases each). The J call could be wrong; TRBJ2-7 is a better fit for the DNA end. Germline-derived CDR1 and CDR2 are MDHEN and SYDVKM. This CDR3 contains 14 residues. The CDR3 DNA reads as TGTGCCAGCAGTTTCGTGGGGGTCAACATTGAGCAGTACTTC. It yields the protein CASSFVGVNIEQYF.

This clonotype came up a few times. The V gene is TRBV15, the J gene TRBJ1-5; D is ambiguous. This CDR3 comprises 16 residues. Germline loops: CDR1 LNHNV, CDR2 YYDKDF (reference sequence). Trimming left V 0 bases short and J 0 bases short, with 9 bases between. CDR3 amino acids: CATSRDRQYSNQPQHF. In DNA form, the CDR3 reads TGTGCCACCAGCAGAGATCGGCAGTATAGCAATCAGCCCCAGCATTTT.

The genes are TRBV20-1 and TRBJ2-1; a possible D gene is TRBD1 (6 bases). Germline V CDR1 and CDR2: DFQATT, SNEGSKA (reference sequence). V was cut by 3 bases and J by 8 bases, with 17 bases left in between. The CDR3 is 14 amino acids. CDR3 in DNA: TGCAGTGCTAGGGCAAACAGGGTACCGGATGAGCAGTTCTTC. Protein product: CSARANRVPDEQFF.

With regard to this clonotype: This may be a read error: a much more frequent sequence differs by one nucleotide. The V call is TRBV3-1, the J call TRBJ2-3; D call uncertain. From germline, CDR1 is LGHDT and CDR2 YNNKEL (reference sequence). This CDR3 contains 11 residues. CDR3 sequence reads: CAGSQSNTQYF. The CDR3 nucleotides read TGTGCCGGCAGCCAATCCAATACGCAGTATTTT.